The 19 T cell receptor beta chains below were found in one sample sequenced in a study of lymphopenia after photon versus proton radiotherapy. Libraries were prepared by immunoSEQ multiplex PCR; TCRdb keeps only in-frame clonotypes and omits some of them. The sample lists 45,000 to 65,000 clones; about 92% were seen once. The specimen was peripheral blood, collected from a patient treated with photon-based radiotherapy. These receptors were taken from a woman aged 40 to 49 with cholangiocarcinoma.

J is TRBJ2-1 and V is TRBV14, with 7 positions matching TRBD1. The CDR3 is 13 residues long. The V gene end was trimmed by 6 bases and the J gene end by 6 bases; junction bases not matched to a gene: 5. Germline values: CDR1 SGHDN, CDR2 FVKESK. Written as DNA, the CDR3 is TGTGCCAGCAGTCTAGACAGGGTCAATGAGCAGTTCTTC. The encoded protein is CASSLDRVNEQFF.

This sequence joins TRBV27 and TRBJ1-1, with TRBD1 identical over 7 bases. Germline V gene sequence: CDR1 MNHEY, CDR2 SMNVEV (reference sequence). CDR3 length: 15 residues. The junction had 15 bases not matched to a gene; V was cut back by 10 bases and J by 4 bases. The CDR3 DNA follows: TGTGCCACCCGACTAACCCACGGGACAGCCACTGAAGCTTTCTTT. Its protein product is CATRLTHGTATEAFF.

The chain combines TRBV4-1 with TRBJ2-5; no clear D gene. The CDR3 runs to 13 residues. CDR1 MGHRA and CDR2 YSYEKL come from the germline V gene. The V gene lost 1 base and the J gene lost 2 bases, with 5 bases spanning the gap. The CDR3 loop reads CASSQVLQETQYF. In DNA form, the CDR3 reads TGCGCCAGCAGCCAAGTACTTCAAGAGACCCAGTACTTC.

Details on this clone: The same CDR3 is also encoded by other DNA sequences in this sample. The chain uses TRBV5-4 and TRBJ2-7, with unresolved D. Trimming left V 5 bases short and J 2 bases short, with 8 bases between. This CDR3 has 12 amino acids. Germline assignment: CDR1 SGHNT and CDR2 YYREEE (reference sequence). DNA for the CDR3: TGTGCCAGCAGTTCCGGTACCTACGAGCAGTACTTC. Protein: CASSSGTYEQYF.

This chain links TRBV27 with TRBJ1-1, with D unclear. Germline loops: CDR1 MNHEY, CDR2 SMNVEV (reference sequence). V dropped 0 bases and J dropped 8 bases, with 10 bases sitting between them. The length of the CDR3 is 13 residues. This CDR3 is CASSLSNSLEAFF. The CDR3 DNA reads as TGTGCCAGCAGTTTATCGAACTCACTAGAAGCTTTCTTT.

The V and J genes are TRBV7-2 and TRBJ2-3, with D perhaps TRBD2 (5 bases). V lost 1 base to trimming and J lost 2 bases, with 13 bases between them. The CDR3 loop spans 16 amino acids. Germline V gene sequence: CDR1 SGHTA, CDR2 FQGNSA. This chain's CDR3 is CASSLGSGSTTDTQYF. The DNA of the CDR3 is TGTGCCAGCAGCTTAGGATCGGGGTCGACCACAGATACGCAGTATTTT.

The chain uses TRBV4-1 and TRBJ2-1, with 8 bases fitting TRBD1. V gave up 3 bases and J gave up 8 bases; unmatched junction bases: 12. The CDR3 has 16 amino acids. The germline V gene encodes CDR1 MGHRA and CDR2 YSYEKL. DNA of the CDR3: TGCGCCAGCAGCCACCCGCAGGGGGCATCTAGGGATGAGCAGTTCTTC. Translated: CASSHPQGASRDEQFF.

The V and J genes are TRBV7-2 and TRBJ1-4, with a tentative D call TRBD1 (6 bases). Germline assignment: CDR1 SGHTA and CDR2 FQGNSA. The CDR3 length is 14 residues. Trimming cost V 4 bases and J 8 bases, with 14 bases left between them. The CDR3 is CASSSGQPGEKLFF. The CDR3 DNA reads TGTGCCAGCAGCTCAGGACAGCCTGGGGAAAAACTGTTTTTT.

CDR3 region: CASSIRIRGRGTEAFF. CDR3 in DNA: TGTGCCAGTAGTATACGGATAAGGGGTAGGGGCACTGAAGCTTTCTTT. The chain recombines TRBV19 with TRBJ1-1; weak D call: TRBD1 (5 bases). The V and J ends lost 2 bases and 4 bases respectively, with 17 bases between them. The CDR3 extends over 16 amino acids. Germline CDR1 LNHDA, CDR2 SQIVND (reference sequence).

The V call is TRBV6-5, the J call TRBJ1-2; possible D gene TRBD1, 6 bases. The CDR3 has 14 amino acids. The germline CDR1 and CDR2 sequences are MNHEY and SVGAGI. The ends were cut back, 0 bases at V and 1 base at J, with 6 bases in the middle. Here the CDR3 reads CASSYSDSNYGYTF. CDR3 bases: TGTGCCAGCAGTTACTCGGACAGTAACTATGGCTACACCTTC.

The J gene is TRBJ2-7, the V gene TRBV18, with 8 nucleotides matching TRBD1. V lost 3 bases, J lost 5 bases, and 12 bases stayed unmatched. This CDR3 comprises 16 residues. Germline V gives CDR1 KGHSH, CDR2 LQKENI. Written as DNA, the CDR3 is TGTGCCAGCTCACCCTTTTCCAGGCAGGGGGCCCACGAGCAGTACTTC. This encodes CASSPFSRQGAHEQYF.

The chain couples TRBV21-1 to TRBJ1-5. TRBV21-1 is labeled a pseudogene. The CDR3 is 16 residues long. The CDR3 is CASSEMGRTNSQPQHF. For the CDR3, the DNA is TGTGCCAGCAGCGAGATGGGCAGGACCAACAGTCAGCCCCAGCATTTT.

The chain links TRBV5-4 to TRBJ1-1, with D maybe TRBD1 (5 bases). V shed 0 bases and J shed 0 bases, with 15 bases lying between them. Germline V gene data show CDR1 as SGHNT and CDR2 as YYREEE (reference sequence). The CDR3 runs to 17 residues. CDR3 residues: CASSLEGPRGMNTEAFF. CDR3 coding DNA: TGTGCCAGCAGCTTGGAGGGCCCCCGGGGGATGAACACTGAAGCTTTCTTT.

The V and J genes are TRBV2 and TRBJ1-5, with D maybe TRBD1 (6 bases). Between the trimmed V and J ends, which lost 5 bases and 3 bases, there was a span of 11 bases. Germline V gives CDR1 SNHLY, CDR2 FYNNEI. CDR3 length equals 14 residues. CDR3 residues: CASSRTASNQPQHF. The CDR3 nucleotides read TGTGCCAGCAGTAGGACAGCTTCCAATCAGCCCCAGCATTTT.

The rearrangement joins TRBV9 to TRBJ2-7, with D possibly TRBD1 on 6 matching bases. The V end was cut by 4 bases, the J end by 0 bases, with 14 bases between. This CDR3 has 15 residues. Germline V CDR1 and CDR2: SGDLS, YYNGEE. The CDR3 coding sequence is TGTGCCAGCAGCCCTAGAGGGACAATCTCCTACGAGCAGTACTTC. It specifies CASSPRGTISYEQYF.

The V and J genes are TRBV30 and TRBJ1-3; no clear D. The V gene's germline CDR1 is GTSNPN and CDR2 SVGIG (reference sequence). V lost 4 bases and J 4 bases, leaving 5 bases between the germline ends. The CDR3 length is 11 residues. DNA for the CDR3: TGTGCCTGGATCCTGGGAAACACCATATATTTT. Its protein product is CAWILGNTIYF.

The chain employs TRBV11-2 and TRBJ1-3; perhaps TRBD1 as D (5 bases). V lost 4 bases and J 11 bases, leaving 15 bases between the germline ends. Germline V lookup: CDR1 SGHAT, CDR2 FQNNGV. The CDR3 length is 13 residues. CDR3 residues: CASSSRQYPAIYF. CDR3 DNA: TGTGCCAGCAGCTCCCGACAGTACCCCGCCATATATTTT.

CDR3 loop: CASSHPTGIYGYTF. The DNA of the CDR3 is TGTGCCAGCAGCCACCCTACTGGGATCTATGGCTACACCTTC. The chain combines TRBV4-2 with TRBJ1-2; no firm D call. Per germline, CDR1 LGHNA and CDR2 YNFKEQ. V lost 3 bases, J lost 4 bases, and 12 bases lay in between. The CDR3 totals 14 residues.

This clone has just one count. The chain combines TRBV19 with TRBJ2-1; D is uncertain. This CDR3 is 15 amino acids long. V lost 4 bases and J 0 bases, leaving 10 bases between the germline ends. The germline CDR1 and CDR2 sequences are LNHDA and SQIVND (reference sequence). The CDR3 DNA reads as TGTGCCAGTAGTAGCCCTCGTAGCTCCTACAATGAGCAGTTCTTC. It encodes CASSSPRSSYNEQFF.